Listed here is a single T cell receptor (beta chain). The data stem from a study of blood T cell repertoires in COVID-19. In the study overall: Donors in the United States, Italy and Spain gave samples during acute or convalescent COVID-19. Sources were T cells, B-cell-depleted T cells, or PBMCs; the material itself was cDNA or gDNA.

Source study methods: Quantification of nucleated cells was approximated via reference gene primer amplification. Data came from immunoSEQ multiplex PCR; TCRdb stores just in-frame clones and leaves some out. V and J calls and clone size are given by that table; D and trimming were obtained from the DNA. Of 190,000 or so clones listed, about 83% are singletons. The sequencing input was peripheral blood. The TCR originated in a woman in her late teens or twenties who had recovered from COVID-19.

The CDR3: CASSFGLGIQETQYF. The CDR3 bases are TGTGCCAGCAGCTTTGGACTAGGGATCCAAGAGACCCAGTACTTC. This sequence joins TRBV7-8 and TRBJ2-5; 7 bases are a match to TRBD2. This CDR3 is 15 amino acids long. Germline values: CDR1 SGHVS, CDR2 FQNEAQ. V lost 3 bases, J lost 1 base, and 5 bases stayed unmatched.